This T cell receptor (beta chain) was sequenced during a study of tumor and adjacent non-tumor tissue in lung cancer. Across the study: Samples averaged roughly 4.3 million productive TCRbeta reads each.

Germline V gives CDR1 SGHAT, CDR2 FQNNGV. This CDR3 comprises 16 residues. Whole-study results and caveats: Tumor tissue had significantly higher TCR diversity than normal lung. Shorter survival was associated with higher TCR diversity in tumors. Top 100 clones took a larger repertoire share in normal lung.

The library came from three nested PCR rounds adapted from ARM-PCR protocols. TCRdb fed the multiplex PCR reads into MiXCR, producing one record per CDR3 protein. This table holds about 200,000 distinct CDR3 sequences, 70% to 75% found once. About this clonotype: As yet, its antigen is unknown. The junction departs from germline at one end; a sequencing error may be responsible.

The template was RNA from unsorted bulk tissue. The sequence came from a man between 60 and 75 years old with non-small cell lung cancer. The J gene is TRBJ1-3, the V gene TRBV11-2; D is perhaps TRBD1 (5 bases). The sequenced material came from lung tumor tissue. The CDR3 region has the DNA TGTGCCAGCAGCGAACAGGCGTCGAGCTCCGGAAATACCATATATTTT. It translates to CASSEQASSSGNTIYF.